What follows describes a single TCR beta chain. Deletions cut 0 bases from V and 1 base from J, with 9 bases between. Germline V gene lookup returns CDR1 KGHSH and CDR2 LQKENI. The CDR3 runs 15 residues. Clones were sequenced by immunoSEQ multiplex PCR, and TCRdb holds only the in-frame ones, with some missing. The sample includes roughly 100,000 clones, roughly 82% seen only once; the top ten take about 4.8%. The data derive from a study of blood T cell repertoires in COVID-19. The specimen sequenced was peripheral blood. This chain connects TRBV18 to TRBJ1-1, with D perhaps matching TRBD1 (5 bases). The clonotype originates from a man aged 60 to 75 with acute or convalescent COVID-19. Here the CDR3 DNA reads TGTGCCAGCTCACCACCGTGGGGCTGGAACACTGAAGCTTTCTTT. It specifies CASSPPWGWNTEAFF.